These 13 T cell receptor beta chains share one sample of origin, sequenced in a study of blood T cell repertoires in COVID-19. Assay used: immunoSEQ multiplex PCR; TCRdb lists only in-frame clones, some missing. The data hold about 14,000 clones, with roughly 82% observed a single time. The sample comprised peripheral blood. Every receptor here comes from a woman between 45 and 65 years old with active or convalescent COVID-19.

This clone was recorded a few times. The chain joins TRBV11-2 to TRBJ2-2; 7 positions agree with TRBD1. V was clipped by 4 bases and J by 0 bases; unmatched bases: 8. There are 17 residues in the CDR3. Germline loops: CDR1 SGHAT, CDR2 FQNNGV. The CDR3: CASSYTLTGANTGELFF. CDR3 nucleotide sequence: TGTGCCAGCAGCTATACCCTTACAGGGGCGAACACCGGGGAGCTGTTTTTT.

This sequence joins TRBV25-1 and TRBJ2-5; D not resolved. CDR3 length: 16 residues. Trimming left V 3 bases short and J 5 bases short, with 19 bases between. Germline V gene lookup returns CDR1 MGHDK and CDR2 SYGVNS. The CDR3 loop reads CASSDIVSAFRETQYF. The CDR3 coding sequence is TGTGCCAGCAGTGATATCGTGTCCGCGTTCAGGGAGACCCAGTACTTC.

The gene calls are TRBV7-9 and TRBJ2-7; 7 nucleotides align to TRBD1. The CDR3 has 13 residues. V shed 5 bases and J 4 bases; nucleotides not matched to a gene: 5. Germline-derived CDR1 and CDR2 are SEHNR and FQNEAQ (reference sequence). For the CDR3, the DNA is TGTGCCAGCAGCCCCGGGACAGAGTACGAGCAGTACTTC. Its translation: CASSPGTEYEQYF.

CDR3 sequence (DNA): TGCGCCAGCAGTTCACCGGGACAGGGCTACGAGCAGTACTTC. This gives the protein CASSSPGQGYEQYF. This chain connects TRBV4-1 to TRBJ2-7; 9 bases are shared with TRBD1. Germline V gene data show CDR1 as MGHRA and CDR2 as YSYEKL. Germline trimming cut 6 bases from V and 3 bases from J; bases unmatched to any gene: 6. The CDR3 has 14 amino acids.

To note about this clone: An end of the junction differs from the germline gene, which may be a read error. The J gene is TRBJ1-2, the V gene TRBV6-5; D gene uncertain. Germline V lookup: CDR1 MNHEY, CDR2 SVGAGI. The CDR3 is 14 amino acids. CDR3 in amino acids: CASSDSWGGYGYTF. In nucleotides, the CDR3 is TGTGCCAGCAGTGACTCGTGGGGAGGATATGGCTACACCTTC.

This sequence joins TRBV4-1 and TRBJ1-4; D gene unclear. CDR3 length: 19 amino acids. The germline V gene has CDR1 MGHRA and CDR2 YSYEKL. Trimming stripped 4 bases from V and 0 bases from J, with 21 bases between. This CDR3 is CASSRLVGRHVATNEKLFF. As DNA, the CDR3 is TGCGCCAGCAGCCGGTTGGTGGGGAGGCATGTTGCAACTAATGAAAAACTGTTTTTT.

This chain joins TRBV11-2 and TRBJ2-7, with 8 nucleotides matching TRBD1. There are 15 residues in the CDR3. The germline CDR1 and CDR2 sequences are SGHAT and FQNNGV. Trimming took 5 bases from V and 2 from J; bases not matched to a gene: 8. In DNA, the CDR3 is TGTGCCAGCAGCCATTTCCGGACAGGGCCCTACGAGCAGTACTTC. Protein sequence: CASSHFRTGPYEQYF. Using reference TRBV11-2 and TRBJ2-7 for the parts outside the CDR3, the full variable domain is EAGVAQSPRYKIIEKRQSVAFWCNPISGHATLYWYQQILGQGPKLLIQFQNNGVVDDSQLPKDRFSAERLKGVDSTLKIQPAKLEDSAVYLCASSHFRTGPYEQYFGPGTRLTVT.

In this sample, this clone turned up once. The gene calls are TRBV2 and TRBJ2-1; D is unclear. The CDR3 covers 14 residues. Germline CDR1 and CDR2: SNHLY and FYNNEI. The V and J ends lost 6 bases and 7 bases respectively, with 16 bases between them. The CDR3 protein is CASSPKVSENEQFF. The CDR3 coding sequence is TGTGCCAGCAGCCCGAAAGTGTCCGAGAATGAGCAGTTCTTC.

The chain employs TRBV19 and TRBJ2-1; TRBD2 matches 9 bases. The CDR3 has 14 amino acids. From germline, CDR1 is LNHDA and CDR2 SQIVND (reference sequence). J lost 8 bases, V lost 10 bases, and 12 bases had no gene match. The CDR3 protein is CATLGLAGPDEQFF. CDR3 nucleotide sequence: TGTGCCACGCTCGGGCTAGCGGGACCTGATGAGCAGTTCTTC.

The rearrangement joins TRBV27 to TRBJ2-3; D is unclear. This CDR3 contains 14 residues. V was pared by 1 base and J by 4 bases, with 9 bases between. CDR1 is MNHEY, CDR2 SMNVEV, per germline (reference sequence). The CDR3 nucleotides are TGTGCCAGCAGTTTATTCTACGATGCAGATACGCAGTATTTT. It encodes CASSLFYDADTQYF.

This clone has just one count. V gene TRBV12-5 combines with J gene TRBJ2-1; tentative D call: TRBD2 (5 bases). Per the germline V gene, CDR1 is LGHNT and CDR2 is FRNRAP. This CDR3 region has 14 residues. V was cut by 4 bases and J by 0 bases, with 7 bases left in between. CDR3 DNA sequence: TGTGCTAGTGGTTCGGGGAGCTCCTACAATGAGCAGTTCTTC. Translating it yields CASGSGSSYNEQFF.

V and J are TRBV6-4 and TRBJ2-1; 8 bases line up with TRBD2. The germline CDR1 and CDR2 sequences are MRHNA and SNTAGT. V lost 0 bases, J lost 6 bases, and 7 bases stayed unmatched. The CDR3 contains 16 residues. The CDR3 DNA is TGTGCCAGCAGTGACTCTGGGGTAGCGGGGAGCAATGAGCAGTTCTTC. It is translated as CASSDSGVAGSNEQFF.

This clone was counted a single time. V and J are TRBV15 and TRBJ1-4; D may be TRBD1 (5 bases). V was trimmed by 4 bases and J by 6 bases, leaving 15 bases between them. The CDR3 is 15 residues long. Germline V gene lookup returns CDR1 LNHNV and CDR2 YYDKDF (reference sequence). The CDR3 sequence: CATSIRRGMDEKLFF. CDR3 coding DNA: TGTGCCACCAGCATTCGTAGGGGAATGGATGAAAAACTGTTTTTT.